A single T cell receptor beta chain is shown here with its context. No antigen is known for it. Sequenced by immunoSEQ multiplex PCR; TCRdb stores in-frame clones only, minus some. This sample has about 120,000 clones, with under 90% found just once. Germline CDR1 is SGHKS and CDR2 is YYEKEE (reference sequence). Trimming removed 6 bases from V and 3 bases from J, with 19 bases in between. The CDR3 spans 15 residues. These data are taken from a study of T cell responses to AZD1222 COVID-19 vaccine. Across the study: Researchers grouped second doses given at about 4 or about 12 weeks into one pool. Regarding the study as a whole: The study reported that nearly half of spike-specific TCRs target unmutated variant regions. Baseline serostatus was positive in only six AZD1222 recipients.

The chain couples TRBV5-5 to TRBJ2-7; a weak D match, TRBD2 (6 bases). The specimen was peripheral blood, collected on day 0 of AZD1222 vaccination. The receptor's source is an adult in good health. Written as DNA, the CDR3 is TGTGCCAGCATACCCCGGGGGATAAGTCTCTACGAGCAGTACTTC. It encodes CASIPRGISLYEQYF.